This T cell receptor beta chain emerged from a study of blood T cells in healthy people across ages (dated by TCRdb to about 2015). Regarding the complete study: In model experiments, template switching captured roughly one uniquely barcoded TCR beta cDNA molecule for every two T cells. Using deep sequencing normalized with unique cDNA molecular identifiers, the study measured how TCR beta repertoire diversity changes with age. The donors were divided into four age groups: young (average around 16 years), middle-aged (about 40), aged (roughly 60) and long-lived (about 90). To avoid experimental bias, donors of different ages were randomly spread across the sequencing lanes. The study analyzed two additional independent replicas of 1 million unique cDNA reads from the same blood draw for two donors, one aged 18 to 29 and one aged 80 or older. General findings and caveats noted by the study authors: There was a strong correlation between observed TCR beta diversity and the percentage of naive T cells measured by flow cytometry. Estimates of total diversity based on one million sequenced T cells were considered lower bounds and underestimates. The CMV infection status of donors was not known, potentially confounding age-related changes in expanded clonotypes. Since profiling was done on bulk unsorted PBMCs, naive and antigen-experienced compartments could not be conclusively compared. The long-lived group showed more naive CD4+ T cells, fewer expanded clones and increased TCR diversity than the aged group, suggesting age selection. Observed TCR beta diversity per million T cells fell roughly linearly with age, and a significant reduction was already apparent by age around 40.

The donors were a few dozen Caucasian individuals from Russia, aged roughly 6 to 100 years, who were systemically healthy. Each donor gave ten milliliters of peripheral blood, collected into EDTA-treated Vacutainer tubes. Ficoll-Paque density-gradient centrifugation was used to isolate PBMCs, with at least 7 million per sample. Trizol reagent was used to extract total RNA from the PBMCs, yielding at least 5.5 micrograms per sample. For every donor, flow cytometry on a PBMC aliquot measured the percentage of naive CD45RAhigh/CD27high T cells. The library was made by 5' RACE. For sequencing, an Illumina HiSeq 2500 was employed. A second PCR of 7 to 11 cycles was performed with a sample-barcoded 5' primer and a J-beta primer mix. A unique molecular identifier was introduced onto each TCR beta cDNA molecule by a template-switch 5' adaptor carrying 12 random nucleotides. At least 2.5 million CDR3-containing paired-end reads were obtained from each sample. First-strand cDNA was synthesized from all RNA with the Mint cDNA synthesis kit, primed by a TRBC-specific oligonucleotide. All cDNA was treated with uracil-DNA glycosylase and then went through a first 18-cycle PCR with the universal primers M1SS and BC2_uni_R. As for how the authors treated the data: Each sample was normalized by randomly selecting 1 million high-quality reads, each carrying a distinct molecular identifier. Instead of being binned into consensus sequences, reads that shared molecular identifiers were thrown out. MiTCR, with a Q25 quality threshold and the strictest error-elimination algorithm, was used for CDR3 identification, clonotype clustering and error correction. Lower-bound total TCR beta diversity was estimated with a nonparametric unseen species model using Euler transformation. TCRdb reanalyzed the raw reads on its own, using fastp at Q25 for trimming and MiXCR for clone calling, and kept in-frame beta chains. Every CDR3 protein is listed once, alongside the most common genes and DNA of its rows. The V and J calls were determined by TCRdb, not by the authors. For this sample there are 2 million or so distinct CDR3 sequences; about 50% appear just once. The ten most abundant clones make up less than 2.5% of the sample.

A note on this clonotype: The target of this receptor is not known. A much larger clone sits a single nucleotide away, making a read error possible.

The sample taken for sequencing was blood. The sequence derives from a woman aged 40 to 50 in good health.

The DNA sequence follows: TGTGCCAGCAGACCAACAGGGGGGTCATCAGAGACCCGGTACTTC. It translates to CASRPTGGSSETRYF. The rearrangement combines TRBV7-2 with TRBJ2-5, with 8 middle bases fitting TRBD1. The CDR3 runs 15 amino acids, cysteine and phenylalanine included. Only the CDR3 DNA stays, 45 bases, in frame from base 1. CDR1 and CDR2 are drawn from the germline V gene: SGHTA, FQGNSA.